The 15 T cell receptor beta chains below all came from one sample that was sequenced in a study of blood T cell repertoires in COVID-19. Here immunoSEQ multiplex PCR was the method, and the copy in TCRdb shows in-frame clones only, minus some. The table records some 100,000 clones, 65% to 80% of them present only once. What was sequenced was peripheral blood. The receptors here all came from a man between 50 and 59 years old with acute or convalescent COVID-19.

This clone was observed a few times. The chain joins TRBV11-2 to TRBJ1-3; no clear D gene. CDR3 length equals 15 residues. Germline CDR1 is SGHAT and CDR2 is FQNNGV. V lost 5 bases and J 0 bases, leaving 11 bases between the germline ends. The CDR3 sequence is CASSTQTGSGNTIYF. The CDR3 region has the DNA TGTGCCAGCAGCACCCAGACGGGCTCTGGAAACACCATATATTTT.

The gene calls are TRBV19 and TRBJ1-1; 12 bases map to TRBD1. CDR3 length equals 14 residues. CDR1 is LNHDA and CDR2 is SQIVND in the germline V gene (reference sequence). After removal of 6 bases from V and 11 bases from J, the junction contained 10 bases not matched to a gene. The CDR3 DNA is TGTGCCAGTAGGTGGGACAGGGGGCACTCGGAGGCTTTCTTT. Translation: CASRWDRGHSEAFF.

The V gene is TRBV7-9, the J gene TRBJ2-7; weak D call: TRBD1 (6 bases). The CDR3 is made up of 12 amino acids. Germline CDR1 reads SEHNR; CDR2 reads FQNEAQ (reference sequence). The V gene lost 6 bases and the J gene lost 4 bases, with 10 bases spanning the gap. This CDR3 reads CASSPGQYEQYF. The CDR3 DNA reads TGTGCCAGCAGTCCTGGACAGTACGAGCAGTACTTC.

The rearrangement links TRBV28 to TRBJ1-6; TRBD1 matches 8 bases. Unmatched junction bases numbered 3, after V lost 2 bases and J lost 9 bases. The CDR3 has 14 residues. The germline CDR1 and CDR2 sequences are MDHEN and SYDVKM. CDR3 in amino acids: CASSLAQGGSPLHF. Written as DNA, the CDR3 is TGTGCCAGCAGTTTAGCACAGGGGGGTTCACCCCTCCACTTT.

This clone was detected only once. The gene calls are TRBV4-1 and TRBJ1-3, with 7 nucleotides matching TRBD1. J was trimmed by 2 bases and V by 6 bases; bases with no gene match: 7. The CDR3 has 15 residues. Germline values: CDR1 MGHRA, CDR2 YSYEKL. CDR3 amino acids: CASSTRQGAGNTIYF. The CDR3 DNA sequence: TGCGCCAGCAGTACGCGGCAGGGGGCTGGAAACACCATATATTTT.

This chain connects TRBV27 to TRBJ2-3; perhaps TRBD2 as D (5 bases). CDR1 and CDR2 (germline): MNHEY, SMNVEV (reference sequence). This CDR3 has 18 amino acids. The germline V and J ends were trimmed by 2 bases and 5 bases, with 23 bases remaining between them. CDR3 DNA sequence: TGTGCCAGCAGTTTACCTGAGTCGGGCTTTCCCGCGGGAGATACGCAGTATTTT. Protein sequence: CASSLPESGFPAGDTQYF.

The chain is built from TRBV7-9 and TRBJ2-2, with a weak D call TRBD2 (5 bases). The length of the CDR3 is 17 residues. The V end lost 5 bases, the J end lost 1 base, and 17 bases lay between the germline ends. CDR1 is SEHNR, CDR2 FQNEAQ, per germline (reference sequence). CDR3 amino acids: CASSPRGHTVNTGELFF. The CDR3 DNA reads TGTGCCAGCAGCCCCCGAGGGCACACCGTGAACACCGGGGAGCTGTTTTTT. Based on the CDR3 plus reference TRBV7-9 and TRBJ2-2, the full variable domain is DTGVSQNPRHKITKRGQNVTFRCDPISEHNRLYWYRQTLGQGPEFLTYFQNEAQLEKSRLLSDRFSAERPKGSFSTLEIQRTEQGDSAMYLCASSPRGHTVNTGELFFGEGSRLTVL.

V usage is TRBV5-1 and J usage is TRBJ1-1, with TRBD1 identical over 8 bases. Germline-derived CDR1 and CDR2 are SGHRS and YFSETQ. CDR3 length: 15 amino acids. J gave up 1 base and V 3 bases, and 5 bases lay outside the gene matches. CDR3 nucleotides: TGCGCCAGCAGCTCGACAGGGGTTGGGAACACTGAAGCTTTCTTT. Translating it yields CASSSTGVGNTEAFF.

As DNA, the CDR3 is TGTGCCAGCAGCCTCACAGGGTTGGAATCGGAGACCCAGTACTTC. This gives the protein CASSLTGLESETQYF. The chain is built from TRBV7-2 and TRBJ2-5; D may be TRBD1 (6 bases). Germline V gives CDR1 SGHTA, CDR2 FQGNSA. Trimming shortened V by 5 bases and J by 5 bases, and 18 bases separated the two germline ends. The CDR3 consists of 15 residues.

A few counts support this clone. V is TRBV28 and J is TRBJ2-1; possible D gene TRBD2, 6 bases. V lost 2 bases, J lost 0 bases, and 8 bases lay in between. The CDR3 is 15 amino acids. Germline-derived CDR1 and CDR2 are MDHEN and SYDVKM. CDR3 region: CASSLAGISYNEQFF. The CDR3, as DNA: TGTGCCAGCAGTTTAGCGGGAATCTCCTACAATGAGCAGTTCTTC.

This clone was seen once. The V call is TRBV18, the J call TRBJ2-1; 13 bases match TRBD2. Trimming removed 6 bases from V and 6 bases from J; junction bases left unmatched: 20. The CDR3 covers 20 residues. The germline V gene has CDR1 KGHSH and CDR2 LQKENI. The CDR3 reads CASSLRTGITSGRAPNEQFF. As DNA, the CDR3 is TGTGCCAGCTCCCTAAGGACAGGAATAACTAGCGGGAGGGCCCCCAATGAGCAGTTCTTC.

The rearrangement joins TRBV29-1 to TRBJ2-1, with no clear D. CDR1 and CDR2 from the germline V gene are SQVTM and ANQGSEA. Trimming removed 0 bases at V and 10 bases at J, with 7 bases between. The CDR3 has 11 amino acids. CDR3 nucleotide sequence: TGCAGCGTTGAAGAAACATACGAGCAGTTCTTC. The encoded protein is CSVEETYEQFF.

This clone has only one observation. The chain couples TRBV12-5 to TRBJ1-6; no definite D call. This CDR3 is built from 14 residues. Between the trimmed V and J ends, which lost 5 bases and 8 bases, there was a span of 13 bases. Germline V CDR1 and CDR2: LGHNT, FRNRAP. In nucleotides, the CDR3 is TGTGCTAGTGGTCAAGGATTGGGCGATTCACCCCTCCACTTT. It is translated as CASGQGLGDSPLHF.

The rearrangement uses TRBV5-4 and TRBJ2-7, with TRBD2 matching over 9 bases. The CDR3 length is 15 residues. V was clipped by 1 base and J by 2 bases; unmatched bases: 4. From germline, CDR1 is SGHNT and CDR2 YYREEE (reference sequence). CDR3 nucleotide sequence: TGTGCCAGCAGCTTGTCGTTAGCGGGAGCCTACGAGCAGTACTTC. Translating gives CASSLSLAGAYEQYF.

The chain combines TRBV29-1 with TRBJ1-1; tentatively, D is TRBD1 (6 bases). V lost 7 bases to trimming and J lost 5 bases, with 17 bases between them. The CDR3 sequence is 13 residues long. CDR1 is SQVTM and CDR2 is ANQGSEA in the germline V gene. The CDR3 sequence: CSACSGGQTEAFF. The CDR3 bases are TGCAGCGCCTGCTCGGGGGGCCAGACTGAAGCTTTCTTT.